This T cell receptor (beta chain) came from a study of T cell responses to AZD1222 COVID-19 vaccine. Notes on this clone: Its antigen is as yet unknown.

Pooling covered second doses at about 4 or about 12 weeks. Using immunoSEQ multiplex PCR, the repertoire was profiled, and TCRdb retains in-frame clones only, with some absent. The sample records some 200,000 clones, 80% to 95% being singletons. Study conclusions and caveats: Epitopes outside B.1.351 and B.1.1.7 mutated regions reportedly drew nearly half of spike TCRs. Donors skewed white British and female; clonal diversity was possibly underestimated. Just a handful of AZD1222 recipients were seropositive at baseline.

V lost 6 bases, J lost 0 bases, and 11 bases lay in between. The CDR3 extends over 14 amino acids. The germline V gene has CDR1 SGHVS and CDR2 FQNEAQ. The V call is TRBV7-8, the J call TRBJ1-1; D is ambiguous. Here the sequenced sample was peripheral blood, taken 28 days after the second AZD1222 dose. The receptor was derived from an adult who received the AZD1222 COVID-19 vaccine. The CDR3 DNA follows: TGTGCCAGCAGTGAGCTGAACCTGAACACTGAAGCTTTCTTT. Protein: CASSELNLNTEAFF.